This T cell receptor beta chain comes out of a study of blood T cells in healthy people across ages. Study findings and constraints: A roughly linear age-dependent decrease characterized TCR beta diversity per million T cells.

Worth noting for this clonotype: The antigen is undetermined.

Per the germline V gene, CDR1 is MNHEY and CDR2 is SVGAGI. CDR3 size: 13 residues. A second 7 to 11 cycle PCR used barcoded and J-beta primers. From the 5' RACE reads, TCRdb called clonotypes with MiXCR, one entry per CDR3 protein. The sample lists about 670,000 distinct CDR3 sequences; approximately 40% were seen once. The receptor was isolated from a man older than 75 in good health. The genes are TRBV6-5 and TRBJ2-7, with D hard to call. With the DNA end fitting TRBJ2-5 better, the J assignment may be wrong. Sequencing input: blood. The CDR3 bases are TGTGCCAGCAGTTACGGCGAGGTGGAGACCCAGTACTTC. This gives the protein CASSYGEVETQYF.